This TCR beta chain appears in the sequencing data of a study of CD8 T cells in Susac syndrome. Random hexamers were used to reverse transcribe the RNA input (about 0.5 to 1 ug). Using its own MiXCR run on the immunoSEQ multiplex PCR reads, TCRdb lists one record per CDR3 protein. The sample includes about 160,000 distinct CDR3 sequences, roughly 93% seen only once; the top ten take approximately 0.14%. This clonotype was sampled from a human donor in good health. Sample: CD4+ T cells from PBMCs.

CDR3 DNA sequence: TGTGCCAGCAGAATTTTCGGGACAAATGCTTTCTTT. It specifies CASRIFGTNAFF. The chain combines TRBV28 with TRBJ1-1; D may be TRBD1 (6 bases). V lost 6 bases and J 11 bases, leaving 16 bases between the germline ends. CDR3 length equals 12 residues. From germline, CDR1 is MDHEN and CDR2 SYDVKM.